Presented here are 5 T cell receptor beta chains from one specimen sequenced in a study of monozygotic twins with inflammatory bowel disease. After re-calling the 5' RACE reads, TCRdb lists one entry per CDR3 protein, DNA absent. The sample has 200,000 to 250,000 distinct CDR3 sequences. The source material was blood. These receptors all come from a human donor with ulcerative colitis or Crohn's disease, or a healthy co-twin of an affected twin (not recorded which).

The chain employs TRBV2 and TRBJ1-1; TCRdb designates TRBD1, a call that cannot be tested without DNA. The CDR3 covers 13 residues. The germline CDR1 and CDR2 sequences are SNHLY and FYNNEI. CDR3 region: CASSPGQRTEAFF.

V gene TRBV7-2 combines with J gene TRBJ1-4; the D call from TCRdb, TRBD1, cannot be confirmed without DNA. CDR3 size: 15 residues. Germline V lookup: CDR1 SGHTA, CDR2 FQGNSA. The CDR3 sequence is CASSSAATGEEKLFF.

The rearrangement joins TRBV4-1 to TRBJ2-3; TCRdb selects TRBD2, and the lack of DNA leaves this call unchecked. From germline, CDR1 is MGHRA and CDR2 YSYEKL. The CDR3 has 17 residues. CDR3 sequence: CASSQDKGGGSTDTQYF.

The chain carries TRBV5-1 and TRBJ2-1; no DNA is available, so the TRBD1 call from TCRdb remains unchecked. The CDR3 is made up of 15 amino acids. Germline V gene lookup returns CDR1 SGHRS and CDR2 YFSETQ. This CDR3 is CASSLAMTGGDEQFF.

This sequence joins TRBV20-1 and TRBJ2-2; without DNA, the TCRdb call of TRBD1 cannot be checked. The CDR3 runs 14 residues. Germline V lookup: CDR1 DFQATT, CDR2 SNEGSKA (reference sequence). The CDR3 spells CSANRDSNTGELFF.